The text below deals with one T cell receptor beta chain. At one end, the junction sequence differs from germline, possibly due to a read error. This record belongs to a study of esophageal squamous cell carcinoma under preoperative chemotherapy. Time point defined: after preoperative PTX-NDP chemotherapy. One entry per CDR3 protein results from TCRdb running MiXCR on the PCR reads. The profile covers 30,000 or so distinct CDR3 sequences, with around 50% appearing a single time and approximately 25% taken by the ten largest. The CDR3 has 14 residues. CDR1 and CDR2 from the germline V gene are SQVTM and ANQGSEA.

The origin of this receptor is a human donor with esophageal squamous cell carcinoma. The donor label of this sample is uncertain. The gene calls are TRBV29-1 and TRBJ2-1; 11 positions match TRBD1. The biological material was taken from a patient given preoperative chemotherapy. CDR3 in amino acids: CSVEGQGAWNEQFF. CDR3 DNA: TGCAGCGTCGAAGGACAGGGGGCGTGGAATGAGCAGTTCTTC.